The present entry profiles one T cell receptor beta chain with its context. Its target is not known. The source of the sample is a study of CD8+ T cells in alopecia areata. Looked up from germline, CDR1 is SGHRS and CDR2 is YFSETQ. The V end was cut by 4 bases, the J end by 2 bases, with 12 bases between. This CDR3 contains 14 residues. Reverse transcription of extracted RNA yielded cDNA, which provided the sequencing template. Profiling relied on immunoSEQ multiplex PCR, and the TCRdb table lists in-frame clones only, not all of them. The sample has roughly 60,000 clones, about 43% seen once. The study's findings and limits: A large proportion of expanded lesional clones were detected persisting in scalp and blood during tofacitinib.

Treatment in this sample: oral pan-JAK inhibitor, 5-10 mg twice daily. The material was CD8+ T cells sorted from blood, obtained between weeks 36 and 40, from a patient treated with tofacitinib. The J gene is TRBJ1-1, the V gene TRBV5-1; tentative D call: TRBD1 (5 bases). The sequence came from a human donor with alopecia areata. This chain's CDR3 is CASSPWGVNTEAFF. CDR3 DNA: TGCGCCAGCAGCCCATGGGGGGTCAACACTGAAGCTTTCTTT. Together with reference TRBV5-1 and TRBJ1-1, the CDR3 gives the full variable domain: KAGVTQTPRYLIKTRGQQVTLSCSPISGHRSVSWYQQTPGQGLQFLFEYFSETQRNKGNFPGRFSGRQFSNSRSEMNVSTLELGDSALYLCASSPWGVNTEAFFGQGTRLTVV.